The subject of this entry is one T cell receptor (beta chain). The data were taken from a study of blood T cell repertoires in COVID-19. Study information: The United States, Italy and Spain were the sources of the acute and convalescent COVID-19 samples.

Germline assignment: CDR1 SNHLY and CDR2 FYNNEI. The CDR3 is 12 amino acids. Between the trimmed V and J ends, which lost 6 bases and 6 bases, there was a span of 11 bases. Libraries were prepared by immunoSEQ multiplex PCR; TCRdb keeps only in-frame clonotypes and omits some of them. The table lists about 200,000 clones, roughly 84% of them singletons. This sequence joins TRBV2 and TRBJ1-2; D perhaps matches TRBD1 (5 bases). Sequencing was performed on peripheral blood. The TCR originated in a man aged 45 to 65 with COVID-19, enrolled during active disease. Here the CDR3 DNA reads TGTGCCAGCAGGCGAAGCAGGGATGGCTACACCTTC. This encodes CASRRSRDGYTF.